Listed below are T cell receptor beta chains from one sample, sequenced in a study of blood T cell repertoires in COVID-19. The method was immunoSEQ multiplex PCR; TCRdb's version includes in-frame clones alone and lacks a portion of them. The sample holds 100,000 to 130,000 clones, about 90% seen once. Sequenced: peripheral blood. The receptors were sampled from a man aged 40-49 years with active or convalescent COVID-19. Each CDR3 is given without its conserved first and last residue. The order of the fields is J gene, CDR3 length, clone size, V gene, CDR3 protein. Size tells how often a clone was seen (once, few, many) or the class of an expanded clone, and some rows leave it out.

>TRBJ2-7|12|.|TRBV6-2/TRBV6-3
ASSYAGVEYEQY
>TRBJ2-3|13|.|TRBV11-2
ASSLDSGETDTQY
>TRBJ2-1|11|.|TRBV7-2
ASSSYSDNEQF
>TRBJ2-7|12|.|TRBV27
ASSTSGPSYEQY
>TRBJ1-5|15|.|TRBV19
ATARRTGVYSNQPQH
>TRBJ1-4|15|once|TRBV2
ASSDGITGATNEKLF
>TRBJ2-5|13|.|TRBV11-2
ASSSARVGGETQY
>TRBJ1-4|14|.|TRBV18
ASSPFPGATNEKLF
>TRBJ2-5|12|.|TRBV2
ASRGTSGRETQY
>TRBJ1-4|13|.|TRBV6-5
ASRPDRGLNEKLF
>TRBJ1-1|13|.|TRBV9
ASSVTGSGNTEAF
>TRBJ2-6|11|.|TRBV4-1
ASSPPLANVLT
>TRBJ1-1|13|.|TRBV4-3
ASSQNRRTGGEAF
>TRBJ2-7|12|.|TRBV7-2
ASSPVGDLNEQY
>TRBJ1-1|14|.|TRBV27
ASRPGAGEPYTEAF
>TRBJ2-6|14|.|TRBV9
ASSVVGASGANVLT
>TRBJ1-2|13|.|TRBV3-1/TRBV3-2
ASSIQGGARGGYT
>TRBJ1-2|12|.|TRBV3-1/TRBV3-2
ASSQVPTSGGYT
>TRBJ1-2|10|.|TRBV6-6
ASTTANYGYT
>TRBJ1-2|13|.|TRBV6-5
ASSPGQRASLGYT
>TRBJ2-1|12|.|TRBV29-1
SATGQSSYNEQF
>TRBJ2-7|13|.|TRBV5-1
ASSLKHDRAYEQY
>TRBJ2-1|14|.|TRBV28
ASRRSNLLRYNEQF